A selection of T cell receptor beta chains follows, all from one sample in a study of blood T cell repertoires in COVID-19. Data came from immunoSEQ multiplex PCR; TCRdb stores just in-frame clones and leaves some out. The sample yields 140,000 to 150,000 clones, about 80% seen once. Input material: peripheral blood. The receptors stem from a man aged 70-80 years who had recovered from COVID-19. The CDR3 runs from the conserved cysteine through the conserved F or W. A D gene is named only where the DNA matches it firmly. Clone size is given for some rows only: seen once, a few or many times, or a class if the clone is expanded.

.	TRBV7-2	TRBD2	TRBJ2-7	TGTGCCAGCAGCAGGCTAGGGCGGGAGTACGAGCAGTACTTC	CASSRLGREYEQYF
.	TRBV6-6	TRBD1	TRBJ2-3	TGTGCCAGCAGCCCCTGGACAGGGGAAGGAGATACGCAGTATTTT	CASSPWTGEGDTQYF
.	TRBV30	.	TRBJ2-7	TGTGCCTGGAGTCAGGGGGGATCGTCCTACGAGCAGTACTTC	CAWSQGGSSYEQYF
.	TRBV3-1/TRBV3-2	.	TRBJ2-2	TGTGCCAGCACCCAGGGGCCCACCGGGGAGCTGTTTTTT	CASTQGPTGELFF
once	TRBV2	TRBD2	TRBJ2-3	TGTGCCTGCCACCGGGGGGACGGCACAGATACGCAGTATTTT	CACHRGDGTDTQYF
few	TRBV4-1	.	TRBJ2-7	TGCGCCAGCAGCCTCGAGGGGGGGAGGCCCCACGAGCAGTACTTC	CASSLEGGRPHEQYF
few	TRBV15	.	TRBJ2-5	TGTGCCACCAGCAACTGGACCACAGGGACGACGGAGACCCAGTACTTC	CATSNWTTGTTETQYF
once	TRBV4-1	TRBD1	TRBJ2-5	TGCGCCAGCAGCCACATCGGACAGGTCGACCAAGAGACCCAGTACTTC	CASSHIGQVDQETQYF
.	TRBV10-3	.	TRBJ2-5	TGTGCCATCAGTGAGTCCAACCCCGGGACTGGCCAGACCCAGTACTTC	CAISESNPGTGQTQYF
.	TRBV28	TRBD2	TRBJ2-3	TGTGCCAGCACCCAGACTAGCGGCTCGTGGGATTTT	CASTQTSGSWDF
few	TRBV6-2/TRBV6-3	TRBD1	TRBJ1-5	TGTGCCAGCAGTCCAGGGGGCCAGTATAGCAATCAGCCCCAGCATTTT	CASSPGGQYSNQPQHF
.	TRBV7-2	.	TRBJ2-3	TGTGCCAGCAGCTTAAAGGCTTTCGGGACGCAGTATTTT	CASSLKAFGTQYF
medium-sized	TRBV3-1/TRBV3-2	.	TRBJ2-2	TGTGCCAGCAGCCAAGATAGGATTGGAGGAGTCACCGGGGAGCTGTTTTTT	CASSQDRIGGVTGELFF
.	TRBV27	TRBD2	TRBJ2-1	TGTGCCAGCAGTTCCCCGGGACTAGCGGGAGGTGAGCAGTTCTTC	CASSSPGLAGGEQFF
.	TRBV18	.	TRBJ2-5	TGTGCCAGCTCACCACCGAACTATCAAGAGACCCAGTACTTC	CASSPPNYQETQYF
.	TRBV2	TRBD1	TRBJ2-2	TGTGCCAGCAGTGAGATGGGACAGAGGGCTACCGGGGAGCTGTTTTTT	CASSEMGQRATGELFF
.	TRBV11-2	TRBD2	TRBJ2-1	TGTGCCAGCAGCTTAGTCGGGAGGGTATACAATGAGCAGTTCTTC	CASSLVGRVYNEQFF
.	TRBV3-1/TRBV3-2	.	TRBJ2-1	TGTGCCAGCAGCCATACGGGAGACGATGAGCAGTTCTTC	CASSHTGDDEQFF
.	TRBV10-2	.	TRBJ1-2	TGCGCCAGCAGTGGGACGACAGGCGCCGGCTATGGCTACACCTTC	CASSGTTGAGYGYTF
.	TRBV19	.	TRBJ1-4	TGTGCCAGTAGTATCCCCGGGGGAAATGAAAAACTGTTTTTT	CASSIPGGNEKLFF
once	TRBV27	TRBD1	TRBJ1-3	TGTGCCAGCAGAGGGACAGGGTACGGAAACACCATATATTTT	CASRGTGYGNTIYF
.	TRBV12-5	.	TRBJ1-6	TGTGCTAGTGGTTTGAGCAGGGGTTACTATAATTCACCCCTCCACTTT	CASGLSRGYYNSPLHF